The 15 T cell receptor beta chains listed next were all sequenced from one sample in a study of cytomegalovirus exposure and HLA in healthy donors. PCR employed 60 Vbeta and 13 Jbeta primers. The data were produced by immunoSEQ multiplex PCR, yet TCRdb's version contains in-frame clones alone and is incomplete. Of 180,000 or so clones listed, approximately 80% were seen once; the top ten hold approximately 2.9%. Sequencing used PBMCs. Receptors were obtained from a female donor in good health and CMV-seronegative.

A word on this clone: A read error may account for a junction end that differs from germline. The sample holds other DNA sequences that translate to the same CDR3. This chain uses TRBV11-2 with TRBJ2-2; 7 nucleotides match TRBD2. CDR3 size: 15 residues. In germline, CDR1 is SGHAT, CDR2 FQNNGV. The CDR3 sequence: CASSLGTAGPGELFF. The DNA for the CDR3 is TGTGCCAGCAGTTTAGGAACAGCGGGACCCGGGGAGCTGTTTTTT.

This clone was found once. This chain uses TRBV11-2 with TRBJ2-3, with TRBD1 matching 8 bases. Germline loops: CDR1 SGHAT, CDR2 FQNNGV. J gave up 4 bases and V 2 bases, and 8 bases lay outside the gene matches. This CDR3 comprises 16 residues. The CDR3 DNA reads TGTGCCAGCAGCTTAATCAGGGGGCAACGTCCAGATACGCAGTATTTT. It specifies CASSLIRGQRPDTQYF. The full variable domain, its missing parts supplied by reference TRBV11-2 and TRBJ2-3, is EAGVAQSPRYKIIEKRQSVAFWCNPISGHATLYWYQQILGQGPKLLIQFQNNGVVDDSQLPKDRFSAERLKGVDSTLKIQPAKLEDSAVYLCASSLIRGQRPDTQYFGPGTRLTVL.

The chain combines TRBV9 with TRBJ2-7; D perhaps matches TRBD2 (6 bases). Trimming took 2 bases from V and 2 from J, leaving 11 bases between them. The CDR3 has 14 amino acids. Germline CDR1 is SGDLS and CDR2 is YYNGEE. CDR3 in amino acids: CASSVGTEPYEQYF. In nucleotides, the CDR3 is TGTGCCAGCAGCGTTGGGACTGAGCCCTACGAGCAGTACTTC.

Here the CDR3 reads CASSIMGLAGNEQFF. For the CDR3, the DNA is TGTGCCAGCAGCATCATGGGACTAGCGGGCAATGAGCAGTTCTTC. The V gene is TRBV9, the J gene TRBJ2-1; 12 nucleotides match TRBD2. Trimming at V came to 4 bases and at J to 6 bases, leaving 5 bases not matched to a gene. The CDR3 has 15 amino acids. Germline CDR1 reads SGDLS; CDR2 reads YYNGEE. Together with reference TRBV9 and TRBJ2-1, the CDR3 gives the full variable domain: DSGVTQTPKHLITATGQRVTLRCSPRSGDLSVYWYQQSLDQGLQFLIQYYNGEERAKGNILERFSAQQFPDLHSELNLSSLELGDSALYFCASSIMGLAGNEQFFGPGTRLTVL.

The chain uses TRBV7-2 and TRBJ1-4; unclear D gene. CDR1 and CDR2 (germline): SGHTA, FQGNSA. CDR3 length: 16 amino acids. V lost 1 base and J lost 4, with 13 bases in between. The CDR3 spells CASSLERAFLNEKLFF. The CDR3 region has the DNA TGTGCCAGCAGCTTAGAACGAGCCTTCCTTAATGAAAAACTGTTTTTT.

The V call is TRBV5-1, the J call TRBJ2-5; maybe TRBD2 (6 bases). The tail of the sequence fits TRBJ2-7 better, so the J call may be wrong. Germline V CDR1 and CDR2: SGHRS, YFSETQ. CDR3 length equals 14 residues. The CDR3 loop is CASSPGGPSYEQYF. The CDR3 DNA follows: TGCGCCAGCAGCCCAGGAGGGCCATCCTACGAGCAGTACTTC.

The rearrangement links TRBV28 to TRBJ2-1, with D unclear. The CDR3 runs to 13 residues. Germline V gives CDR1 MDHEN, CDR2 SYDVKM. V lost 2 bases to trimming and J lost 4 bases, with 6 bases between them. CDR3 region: CASSLSVYNEQFF. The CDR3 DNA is TGTGCCAGCAGTTTAAGCGTTTACAATGAGCAGTTCTTC.

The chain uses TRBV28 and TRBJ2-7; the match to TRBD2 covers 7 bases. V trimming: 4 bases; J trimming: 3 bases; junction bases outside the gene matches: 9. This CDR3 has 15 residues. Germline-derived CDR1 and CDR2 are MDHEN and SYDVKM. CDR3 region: CASSSPRSSGYEQYF. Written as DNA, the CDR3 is TGTGCCAGCAGTTCCCCCAGGTCTAGCGGCTACGAGCAGTACTTC.

CDR3 nucleotides: TGTGCCAGCAGAGGACTAGTTTGGGAGCAGTTCTTC. It encodes CASRGLVWEQFF. The V and J genes are TRBV2 and TRBJ2-1; 7 bases map to TRBD2. Germline V lookup: CDR1 SNHLY, CDR2 FYNNEI. The V segment lost 6 bases and the J segment 10 bases; nucleotides outside the gene matches: 6. The CDR3 sequence is 12 residues long.

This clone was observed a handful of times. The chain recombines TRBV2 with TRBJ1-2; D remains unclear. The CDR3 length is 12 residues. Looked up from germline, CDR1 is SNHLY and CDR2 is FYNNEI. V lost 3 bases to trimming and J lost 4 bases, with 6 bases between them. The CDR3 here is CASSEGFYGYTF. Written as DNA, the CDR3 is TGTGCCAGCAGTGAGGGCTTCTATGGCTACACCTTC. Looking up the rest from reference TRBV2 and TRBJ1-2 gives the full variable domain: EPEVTQTPSHQVTQMGQEVILRCVPISNHLYFYWYRQILGQKVEFLVSFYNNEISEKSEIFDDQFSVERPDGSNFTLKIRSTKLEDSAMYFCASSEGFYGYTFGSGTRLTVV.

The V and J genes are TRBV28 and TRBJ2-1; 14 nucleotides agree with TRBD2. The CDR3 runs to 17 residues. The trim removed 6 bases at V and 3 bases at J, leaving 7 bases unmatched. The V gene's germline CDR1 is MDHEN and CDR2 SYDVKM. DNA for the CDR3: TGTGCCAGCAGGCCGACTAGCGGGAGGGCAGGCTACAATGAGCAGTTCTTC. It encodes CASRPTSGRAGYNEQFF.

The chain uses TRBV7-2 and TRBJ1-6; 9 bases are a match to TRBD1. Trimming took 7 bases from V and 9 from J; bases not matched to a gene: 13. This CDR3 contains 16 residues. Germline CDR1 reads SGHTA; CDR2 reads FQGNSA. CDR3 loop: CASTIDRGVGSSPLHF. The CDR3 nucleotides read TGTGCCAGCACCATCGACAGGGGGGTAGGTAGTTCACCCCTCCACTTT. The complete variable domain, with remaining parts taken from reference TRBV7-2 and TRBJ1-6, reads GAGVSQSPSNKVTEKGKDVELRCDPISGHTALYWYRQSLGQGLEFLIYFQGNSAPDKSGLPSDRFSAERTGGSVSTLTIQRTQQEDSAVYLCASTIDRGVGSSPLHFGNGTRLTVT.

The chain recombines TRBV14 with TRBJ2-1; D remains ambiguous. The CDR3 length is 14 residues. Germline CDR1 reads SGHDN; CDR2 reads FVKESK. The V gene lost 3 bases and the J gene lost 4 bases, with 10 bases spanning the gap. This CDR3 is CASSQRRLYNEQFF. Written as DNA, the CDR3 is TGTGCCAGCAGCCAGCGGAGATTATACAATGAGCAGTTCTTC.

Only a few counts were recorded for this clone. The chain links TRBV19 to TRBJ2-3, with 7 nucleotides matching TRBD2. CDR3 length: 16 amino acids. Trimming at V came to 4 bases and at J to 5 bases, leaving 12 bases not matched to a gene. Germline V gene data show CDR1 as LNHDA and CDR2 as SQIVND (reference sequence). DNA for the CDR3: TGTGCCAGTAGTAATGTGTTCGGGGGGTTGGGAGATACGCAGTATTTT. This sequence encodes CASSNVFGGLGDTQYF. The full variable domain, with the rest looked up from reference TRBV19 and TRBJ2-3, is DGGITQSPKYLFRKEGQNVTLSCEQNLNHDAMYWYRQDPGQGLRLIYYSQIVNDFQKGDIAEGYSVSREKKESFPLTVTSAQKNPTAFYLCASSNVFGGLGDTQYFGPGTRLTVL.

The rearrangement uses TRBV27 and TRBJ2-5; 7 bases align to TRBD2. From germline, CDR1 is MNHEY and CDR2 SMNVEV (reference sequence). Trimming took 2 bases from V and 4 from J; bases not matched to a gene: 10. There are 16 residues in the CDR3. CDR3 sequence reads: CASSLRAGWLGETQYF. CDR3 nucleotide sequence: TGTGCCAGCAGTTTAAGAGCGGGGTGGTTAGGAGAGACCCAGTACTTC.